The entry below describes one TCR beta chain. This sample is part of a study of blood T cell repertoires in COVID-19. Whole-study context: Material from acute and convalescent COVID-19 was sourced from the United States, Italy and Spain.

The assay was immunoSEQ multiplex PCR, and TCRdb's table has in-frame clones only and misses some. In the table there are fewer than 350,000 clones, roughly 90% of which are singletons. This TCR was recovered from a man between 25 and 39 years old with COVID-19, enrolled during active disease. Sequences were obtained from peripheral blood.

CDR3 in DNA: TGTGCCAGCAGCTTAGGGGACAGGGTCGATCAGCCCCAGCATTTT. Its translation: CASSLGDRVDQPQHF. The chain couples TRBV7-6 to TRBJ1-5; 9 bases are shared with TRBD1. CDR1 and CDR2 (germline): SGHVS, FNYEAQ. The junction had 3 bases not matched to a gene; V was cut back by 1 base and J by 5 bases. There are 15 residues in the CDR3.